Shown below are 26 T cell receptor beta chains from a single sample sequenced in a study of T-cell memory formation after mild COVID-19. One entry per CDR3 protein results from TCRdb running MiXCR on the 5' RACE reads. The table records 210,000 or so distinct CDR3 sequences, 27% of them present only once. Sequencing was done on a sample of PBMCs or a T cell subset sorted from them (not recorded which). These receptors were taken from an adult woman who had mild COVID-19 (a few samples of this study predate the infection). Cell type and time point are not known.

This clonotype appeared many times. In DNA form, the CDR3 reads TGCGCCAGCAGCTTGGATGGGGGGACAGGGGCGAGTGAAGCTTTCTTT. Protein sequence: CASSLDGGTGASEAFF. The chain has TRBV5-1 and TRBJ1-1, with 10 positions matching TRBD1. This CDR3 comprises 16 residues. Trimming cost V 0 bases and J 7 bases; bases outside gene matches: 9. From germline, CDR1 is SGHRS and CDR2 YFSETQ.

This clonotype was observed a few times. This CDR3 reads CASSYNPGLVYNEQFF. CDR3 nucleotides: TGTGCCAGCAGCTACAACCCGGGACTAGTATACAATGAGCAGTTCTTC. The rearrangement uses TRBV7-9 and TRBJ2-1; TRBD2 matches at 8 bases. The CDR3 totals 16 residues. Per the germline V gene, CDR1 is SEHNR and CDR2 is FQNEAQ (reference sequence). V shed 4 bases and J 4 bases; nucleotides not matched to a gene: 9. The full variable domain, with the rest looked up from reference TRBV7-9 and TRBJ2-1, is DTGVSQNPRHKITKRGQNVTFRCDPISEHNRLYWYRQTLGQGPEFLTYFQNEAQLEKSRLLSDRFSAERPKGSFSTLEIQRTEQGDSAMYLCASSYNPGLVYNEQFFGPGTRLTVL.

The chain uses TRBV11-3 and TRBJ2-3; 8 bases are a match to TRBD1. V shed 5 bases and J 1 base; nucleotides not matched to a gene: 5. There are 15 residues in the CDR3. The germline V gene encodes CDR1 SGHNT and CDR2 YENEEA. The CDR3 here is CASSPEGQGTDTQYF. The CDR3 DNA reads as TGTGCCAGCAGCCCGGAGGGACAGGGCACAGATACGCAGTATTTT.

The gene calls are TRBV5-1 and TRBJ2-7, with D unresolved. The length of the CDR3 is 13 residues. From germline, CDR1 is SGHRS and CDR2 YFSETQ. V lost 1 base and J 4 bases, leaving 9 bases between the germline ends. The CDR3 is CASSLFPEYEQYF. The CDR3 nucleotides read TGCGCCAGCAGCTTGTTCCCAGAGTACGAGCAGTACTTC.

The chain uses TRBV6-1 and TRBJ2-7, with 8 bases that match TRBD1. The CDR3 contains 14 residues. The ends lost 7 bases at V and 4 bases at J; junction bases unmatched: 9. CDR1 and CDR2 from the germline V gene are MNHNS and SASEGT. CDR3: CASNPQGAKYEQYF. The DNA for the CDR3 is TGTGCCAGCAACCCCCAGGGGGCTAAGTACGAGCAGTACTTC.

This clonotype has more than one count but fewer than ten. The chain employs TRBV6-1 and TRBJ1-2, with a possible D match to TRBD1 (5 bases). Looked up from germline, CDR1 is MNHNS and CDR2 is SASEGT. The length of the CDR3 is 14 residues. Trimming removed 2 bases at V and 7 bases at J, with 14 bases between. The CDR3, as DNA: TGTGCCAGCAGTGAAATGGGGGAGGCCCTTGGCTACACCTTC. Translation: CASSEMGEALGYTF.

The chain has TRBV28 and TRBJ2-1, with 9 nucleotides matching TRBD1. The CDR3 extends over 11 amino acids. Germline lookup yields CDR1 MDHEN and CDR2 SYDVKM. The ends lost 4 bases at V and 15 bases at J; junction bases unmatched: 4. This CDR3 reads CASSSGTGRFF. The CDR3 DNA reads TGTGCCAGCAGTTCGGGGACAGGGCGGTTCTTC.

The rearrangement joins TRBV7-9 to TRBJ2-7; D is unclear. Germline assignment: CDR1 SEHNR and CDR2 FQNEAQ (reference sequence). The CDR3 is made up of 15 amino acids. V gave up 4 bases and J gave up 4 bases, with 17 bases separating them. CDR3 in amino acids: CASSSPGVPSYEQYF. Here the CDR3 DNA reads TGTGCCAGCAGCTCTCCTGGGGTTCCCTCTTACGAGCAGTACTTC.

The rearrangement joins TRBV21-1 to TRBJ2-2; the D call TRBD2 from the table was never checked on the DNA. TRBV21-1 is classified as a pseudogene. This CDR3 has 14 residues. CDR3 loop: CASSPRENTGELFF. CDR3 nucleotides: TGTGCCAGCAGCCCGAGGGAGAACACCGGGGAGCTGTTTTTT.

The V and J genes are TRBV6-1 and TRBJ2-7; D is undetermined. The V gene lost 2 bases and the J gene lost 3 bases, with 5 bases spanning the gap. This CDR3 is built from 12 residues. From germline, CDR1 is MNHNS and CDR2 SASEGT. The CDR3 region is CASSELRYEQYF. In nucleotides, the CDR3 is TGTGCCAGCAGTGAACTTCGCTACGAGCAGTACTTC.

The rearrangement uses TRBV6-2 or TRBV6-3 and TRBJ2-7; D unresolved. Germline V lookup: CDR1 MNHEY, CDR2 SVGEGT. V was shortened by 2 bases and J by 2 bases, with 10 bases between the two germline ends. CDR3 length equals 14 residues. The CDR3 region is CASSYAGLTYEQYF. The CDR3 nucleotides are TGTGCCAGCAGTTACGCCGGGCTGACCTACGAGCAGTACTTC.

The chain joins TRBV19 to TRBJ2-1; perhaps TRBD2 as D (6 bases). This CDR3 contains 15 residues. Trimming took 5 bases from V and 7 from J, leaving 18 bases between them. Germline-derived CDR1 and CDR2 are LNHDA and SQIVND (reference sequence). CDR3 protein: CASSDRGLKMNEQFF. The CDR3 bases are TGTGCCAGTAGTGATAGGGGACTCAAGATGAATGAGCAGTTCTTC.

This chain links TRBV6-2 or TRBV6-3 with TRBJ2-7; no clear D. The germline V and J ends were trimmed by 8 bases and 3 bases, with 11 bases remaining between them. Germline V gene data show CDR1 as MNHEY and CDR2 as SVGEGT. The CDR3 loop spans 12 amino acids. The CDR3 is CASCDEFYEQYF. CDR3 DNA sequence: TGTGCCAGCTGCGACGAGTTCTACGAGCAGTACTTC.

This clonotype was observed a few times. V gene TRBV2 combines with J gene TRBJ2-3; 7 bases match TRBD1. The CDR3 length is 16 residues. Unmatched junction bases numbered 11, after V lost 6 bases and J lost 2 bases. Per germline, CDR1 SNHLY and CDR2 FYNNEI. The CDR3 reads CASRRPGTVHTDTQYF. CDR3 nucleotide sequence: TGTGCCAGCAGGAGACCCGGGACAGTCCACACAGATACGCAGTATTTT.

This chain links TRBV6-5 with TRBJ2-7; TRBD2 agrees at 7 bases. The J segment lost 8 bases and the V segment lost 5 bases, leaving 15 bases of the junction unmatched. CDR1 is MNHEY and CDR2 is SVGAGI in the germline V gene. The CDR3 covers 15 residues. The CDR3 reads CASSDHSGAGFKQYF. The CDR3 nucleotides are TGTGCCAGCAGTGACCACAGCGGGGCGGGGTTCAAGCAGTACTTC.

This clonotype showed up just a few times. The J gene is TRBJ1-1, the V gene TRBV6-1; a possible D gene is TRBD1 (5 bases). The V gene lost 4 bases and the J gene lost 5 bases, with 11 bases spanning the gap. The germline V gene has CDR1 MNHNS and CDR2 SASEGT. The CDR3 extends over 13 amino acids. The CDR3 loop is CASSATKGTEAFF. In nucleotides, the CDR3 is TGTGCCAGCAGTGCCACCAAGGGGACTGAAGCTTTCTTT.

The chain is built from TRBV6-5 and TRBJ2-7; the D is unclear. Trimming removed 6 bases from V and 7 bases from J, with 22 bases in between. The germline V gene encodes CDR1 MNHEY and CDR2 SVGAGI. The length of the CDR3 is 15 residues. CDR3 DNA: TGTGCCAGCAGCTCCAGTGGGGTCGGCCTAACAGAGCAGTACTTC. Protein sequence: CASSSSGVGLTEQYF.

The chain is built from TRBV18 and TRBJ2-7, with D hard to call. This CDR3 comprises 13 residues. The germline V and J ends were trimmed by 2 bases and 7 bases, with 12 bases remaining between them. Germline CDR1 reads KGHSH; CDR2 reads LQKENI. The chain's CDR3 is CASSPELGREQYF. The CDR3 DNA follows: TGTGCCAGCTCACCAGAACTGGGAAGGGAGCAGTACTTC.

This clonotype has only a few counts. J is TRBJ2-7 and V is TRBV4-3, with D perhaps assigned TRBD1 or TRBD2 (5 bases each). Germline loops: CDR1 LGHNA, CDR2 YSLEER. This CDR3 is built from 15 residues. Deletions cut 1 base from V and 3 bases from J, with 13 bases between. The CDR3 is CASSQVRDADYEQYF. The CDR3 region has the DNA TGCGCCAGCAGCCAAGTCAGGGACGCAGACTACGAGCAGTACTTC.

This clonotype has only a few counts. J is TRBJ2-2 and V is TRBV18, with a weak D call TRBD1 (6 bases). CDR1 KGHSH and CDR2 LQKENI come from the germline V gene. The V end was cut by 4 bases, the J end by 1 base, with 13 bases between. The CDR3 spans 16 residues. In nucleotides, the CDR3 is TGTGCCAGCTCACTGATTGGACAGCTGAACACCGGGGAGCTGTTTTTT. Protein: CASSLIGQLNTGELFF.

This clonotype was seen more than once but under ten times. This chain connects TRBV7-2 to TRBJ2-1; maybe TRBD1 (6 bases). Per the germline V gene, CDR1 is SGHTA and CDR2 is FQGNSA. Deletions cut 5 bases from V and 9 bases from J, with 11 bases between. The CDR3 length is 12 residues. CDR3 sequence reads: CASSPGVSEQFF. Written as DNA, the CDR3 is TGTGCCAGCAGCCCAGGGGTCAGTGAGCAGTTCTTC.

This clonotype showed up many times. This chain connects TRBV7-9 to TRBJ2-7; 10 nucleotides agree with TRBD2. The V gene end was trimmed by 1 base and the J gene end by 7 bases; junction bases not matched to a gene: 7. Germline lookup yields CDR1 SEHNR and CDR2 FQNEAQ (reference sequence). This CDR3 region has 15 residues. CDR3 sequence reads: CASSLGSSGRGEQYF. CDR3 DNA: TGTGCCAGCAGCTTAGGTTCTAGCGGGAGAGGGGAGCAGTACTTC.

This clonotype was observed a few times. The chain links TRBV20-1 to TRBJ2-2, with TRBD2 matching over 12 bases. V shed 6 bases, J shed 0 bases, and the junction held 2 bases outside the gene matches. Germline CDR1 reads DFQATT; CDR2 reads SNEGSKA (reference sequence). This CDR3 region has 15 residues. The CDR3 is CSAGLAGPNTGELFF. CDR3 nucleotide sequence: TGCAGTGCAGGACTAGCGGGGCCGAACACCGGGGAGCTGTTTTTT.

This clonotype was found a few times. The genes are TRBV14 and TRBJ1-1; no definite D call. CDR1 is SGHDN, CDR2 FVKESK, per germline. V was trimmed by 1 base and J by 0 bases, leaving 3 bases between them. The CDR3 is 13 residues long. The CDR3: CASSQGVNTEAFF. CDR3 nucleotides: TGTGCCAGCAGCCAAGGGGTGAACACTGAAGCTTTCTTT.

This clonotype was picked up a small number of times. The rearrangement joins TRBV7-9 to TRBJ2-7; possible D gene TRBD2, 5 bases. The CDR3 is made up of 13 amino acids. From germline, CDR1 is SEHNR and CDR2 FQNEAQ (reference sequence). Trimming removed 2 bases at V and 6 bases at J, with 11 bases between. CDR3 DNA: TGTGCCAGCAGCTTAAGTGGGAGTGGCGAGCAGTACTTC. The encoded protein is CASSLSGSGEQYF. The whole variable domain, remainder taken from reference TRBV7-9 and TRBJ2-7, is DTGVSQNPRHKITKRGQNVTFRCDPISEHNRLYWYRQTLGQGPEFLTYFQNEAQLEKSRLLSDRFSAERPKGSFSTLEIQRTEQGDSAMYLCASSLSGSGEQYFGPGTRLTVT.

The gene calls are TRBV7-2 and TRBJ2-3; D is unresolved. Trimming left V 4 bases short and J 3 bases short, with 8 bases between. Germline CDR1 and CDR2: SGHTA and FQGNSA. The length of the CDR3 is 13 residues. CDR3: CASSSLTTDTQYF. Written as DNA, the CDR3 is TGTGCCAGCAGCTCGCTTACTACAGATACGCAGTATTTT. The full variable domain, its missing parts supplied by reference TRBV7-2 and TRBJ2-3, is GAGVSQSPSNKVTEKGKDVELRCDPISGHTALYWYRQSLGQGLEFLIYFQGNSAPDKSGLPSDRFSAERTGGSVSTLTIQRTQQEDSAVYLCASSSLTTDTQYFGPGTRLTVL.